The clone carrying this TCR beta chain appeared a few times. Antigen: not known. These data belong to a study of long-term antiretroviral therapy in people with HIV. Whole-study findings and limits: Pre-ART clonal expansions dominated every time point's repertoire.

For each donor, at least one pre-ART and at least two post-ART PBMC samples were available. They ran version v3.0 of the immunoSEQ assay at survey level. Sequencing was performed with immunoSEQ multiplex PCR; in TCRdb, only in-frame clones are kept and a portion is missing. The sample holds 15,000 to 20,000 clones, 65% to 85% seen once. CDR3 size: 14 residues. V was cut by 5 bases and J by 5 bases, with 15 bases left in between. Germline V gene sequence: CDR1 SGHVS, CDR2 FQNEAQ. This specimen consisted of unsorted PBMCs, obtained 0.9 years after starting antiretroviral therapy. The sequence was obtained from a man between 18 and 35 years old with HIV. This rearrangement joins TRBV7-8 to TRBJ1-2; tentatively, D is TRBD1 (6 bases). The CDR3 nucleotides read TGTGCCAGCAGCAACCAACAGGGTAATTATGGCTACACCTTC. Translation gives CASSNQQGNYGYTF.